Below, 23 T cell receptor beta chains from the same sample are listed, as sequenced in a study of blood T cell repertoires in COVID-19. Assay used: immunoSEQ multiplex PCR; TCRdb lists only in-frame clones, some missing. The sample consists of 190,000 or so clones, roughly four fifths of them appearing once. The sequencing input was PBMCs or T cells enriched from blood (not recorded which). These receptors were collected from a man aged 35-49 years who had recovered from COVID-19.

This chain uses TRBV30 with TRBJ2-2; D not resolved. From germline, CDR1 is GTSNPN and CDR2 SVGIG (reference sequence). The CDR3 is 13 amino acids. Trimming left V 0 bases short and J 6 bases short, with 8 bases between. The CDR3, as DNA: TGTGCCTGGAGTGTACACTACCCCGGGGAGCTGTTTTTT. Amino acid sequence: CAWSVHYPGELFF.

The genes are TRBV18 and TRBJ1-3; 9 bases fit TRBD1. After removal of 3 bases from V and 6 bases from J, the junction contained 9 bases not matched to a gene. The V gene's germline CDR1 is KGHSH and CDR2 LQKENI. The CDR3 is 16 residues long. The CDR3 nucleotides are TGTGCCAGCTCACCCTTAACAGGGGGCCTTACAAACACCATATATTTT. The encoded protein is CASSPLTGGLTNTIYF.

The CDR3 loop reads CASSGGWTKNIQYF. The CDR3 region has the DNA TGTGCCAGCAGCGGGGGGTGGACCAAAAACATTCAGTACTTC. The chain links TRBV5-5 to TRBJ2-4, with D possibly being TRBD2 (6 bases). Trimming pared 4 bases from V and 2 bases from J, leaving 10 bases between. This CDR3 is built from 14 residues. From germline, CDR1 is SGHKS and CDR2 YYEKEE (reference sequence).

This clone has only a few counts. The V gene is TRBV3-1 (or the pseudogene TRBV3-2), the J gene TRBJ2-5; perhaps TRBD2 as D (6 bases). The length of the CDR3 is 14 residues. Germline loops: CDR1 LGHDT, CDR2 YNNKEL (reference sequence). V lost 1 base, J lost 5 bases, and 11 bases lay in between. This chain's CDR3 is CASSQAGTGETQYF. The CDR3 bases are TGTGCCAGCAGCCAAGCGGGGACTGGGGAGACCCAGTACTTC.

The chain recombines TRBV11-2 with TRBJ2-7, with D perhaps matching TRBD2 (6 bases). Trimming stripped 4 bases from V and 4 bases from J, with 17 bases between. The germline V gene has CDR1 SGHAT and CDR2 FQNNGV. The CDR3 extends over 15 amino acids. The CDR3 bases are TGTGCCAGCAGCTACCTGAGTAGCGGAGCTTACGAGCAGTACTTC. Translation: CASSYLSSGAYEQYF.

V usage is TRBV4-3 and J usage is TRBJ1-6, with a possible D match to TRBD1 (5 bases). Trimming removed 5 bases at V and 4 bases at J, with 9 bases between. The V gene's germline CDR1 is LGHNA and CDR2 YSLEER. CDR3 length: 14 residues. In DNA, the CDR3 is TGCGCCAGCAGCGGGGCCCTATATAATTCACCCCTCCACTTT. It translates to CASSGALYNSPLHF.

The chain links TRBV10-3 to TRBJ2-3; 7 nucleotides agree with TRBD2. Germline lookup yields CDR1 ENHRY and CDR2 SYGVKD. The trim removed 0 bases at V and 4 bases at J, leaving 7 bases unmatched. The CDR3 has 16 amino acids. The CDR3 DNA follows: TGTGCCATCAGTGAGTCGATGGCGGGAGCCGCAGATACGCAGTATTTT. Protein: CAISESMAGAADTQYF.

The chain uses TRBV7-8 and TRBJ2-3, with D possibly matching TRBD2 (5 bases). CDR1 SGHVS and CDR2 FQNEAQ come from the germline V gene. The CDR3 length is 14 residues. Trimming pared 1 base from V and 0 bases from J, leaving 5 bases between. Here the CDR3 DNA reads TGTGCCAGCAGCTTAGAGCGGAGCACAGATACGCAGTATTTT. Protein: CASSLERSTDTQYF.

The chain links TRBV24-1 to TRBJ2-5; D unresolved. In germline, CDR1 is KGHDR, CDR2 SFDVKD. V was clipped by 3 bases and J by 4 bases, with 17 bases between them. This CDR3 is built from 16 residues. The CDR3 is CATSDPSTDISETQYF. In DNA form, the CDR3 reads TGTGCCACCAGTGATCCCTCAACCGACATTTCAGAGACCCAGTACTTC.

V and J are TRBV21-1 and TRBJ2-2; the table's D call, TRBD2, was not checked against the DNA. TRBV21-1 is classified as a pseudogene. This CDR3 region has 11 residues. CDR3 region: CASSNSGELFF. CDR3 coding DNA: TGTGCCAGCAGCAACTCCGGGGAGCTGTTTTTT.

CDR3 loop: CASRKSGSGDYGYTF. CDR3 nucleotide sequence: TGTGCCAGCAGGAAATCAGGGTCAGGCGACTATGGCTACACCTTC. The J gene is TRBJ1-2, the V gene TRBV5-6, with a tentative D call TRBD1 (5 bases). The CDR3 runs to 15 residues. The germline V and J ends were trimmed by 5 bases and 3 bases, with 17 bases remaining between them. CDR1 is SGHDT, CDR2 YYEEEE, per germline.

This chain joins TRBV19 and TRBJ1-2, with a tentative D call TRBD1 (5 bases). V lost 7 bases to trimming and J lost 3 bases, with 15 bases between them. Germline V gene sequence: CDR1 LNHDA, CDR2 SQIVND (reference sequence). The CDR3 loop spans 14 amino acids. CDR3 sequence: CASKALTADYGYTF. The CDR3 nucleotides read TGTGCCAGTAAGGCCCTGACAGCCGACTATGGCTACACCTTC. The complete variable domain, with remaining parts taken from reference TRBV19 and TRBJ1-2, reads DGGITQSPKYLFRKEGQNVTLSCEQNLNHDAMYWYRQDPGQGLRLIYYSQIVNDFQKGDIAEGYSVSREKKESFPLTVTSAQKNPTAFYLCASKALTADYGYTFGSGTRLTVV.

The V gene is TRBV7-2, the J gene TRBJ2-7; 9 bases align to TRBD2. This CDR3 region has 15 residues. Germline V gene data show CDR1 as SGHTA and CDR2 as FQGNSA. The V gene end was trimmed by 3 bases and the J gene end by 3 bases; junction bases not matched to a gene: 6. CDR3 coding DNA: TGTGCCAGCAGCTTGTCTAGCGGGGAAATCTACGAGCAGTACGTC. The encoded protein is CASSLSSGEIYEQYV.

This clone has just a few counts. The genes are TRBV20-1 and TRBJ1-2; D is unclear. Trimming left V 8 bases short and J 1 base short, with 8 bases between. Germline V gives CDR1 DFQATT, CDR2 SNEGSKA (reference sequence). The CDR3 is 11 residues long. The CDR3 here is CSSGYNYGYTF. CDR3 nucleotide sequence: TGCAGTTCGGGATATAACTATGGCTACACCTTC.

The chain joins TRBV3-1 (or the pseudogene TRBV3-2) to TRBJ1-2, with D unclear. The V gene's germline CDR1 is LGHDT and CDR2 YNNKEL (reference sequence). The CDR3 spans 15 residues. Trimming shortened V by 1 base and J by 1 base, and 10 bases separated the two germline ends. The CDR3 sequence is CASSQGFQVNYGYTF. DNA for the CDR3: TGTGCCAGCAGCCAAGGTTTCCAGGTTAACTATGGCTACACCTTC.

J is TRBJ1-2 and V is TRBV2; no clear D gene. The germline V and J ends were trimmed by 6 bases and 5 bases, with 13 bases remaining between them. Germline V CDR1 and CDR2: SNHLY, FYNNEI. The CDR3 covers 13 residues. The CDR3 spells CASRSMNLYGYTF. The CDR3 bases are TGTGCCAGCAGAAGCATGAACCTATATGGCTACACCTTC.

V is TRBV5-6 and J is TRBJ2-1, with a possible D match to TRBD2 (5 bases). CDR3 length: 17 residues. The germline V gene encodes CDR1 SGHDT and CDR2 YYEEEE. Deletions cut 4 bases from V and 0 bases from J, with 17 bases between. In DNA, the CDR3 is TGTGCCAGCAGCCCGCGCGAGGGAGCGACCTCCTACAATGAGCAGTTCTTC. This gives the protein CASSPREGATSYNEQFF.

The rearrangement uses TRBV19 and TRBJ1-5, with 8 nucleotides matching TRBD1. V shed 4 bases and J 8 bases; nucleotides not matched to a gene: 13. The CDR3 covers 16 residues. Germline CDR1 reads LNHDA; CDR2 reads SQIVND (reference sequence). Written as DNA, the CDR3 is TGTGCCAGTAGTACCCCCGGGACAGGCGTTGCCGAGCCCCAGCATTTT. It specifies CASSTPGTGVAEPQHF.

The chain recombines TRBV12-3 or TRBV12-4 with TRBJ2-3; possible D gene TRBD2, 6 bases. The CDR3 has 12 residues. Between the trimmed V and J ends, which lost 6 bases and 8 bases, there was a span of 12 bases. The CDR3 coding sequence is TGTGCCAGCAGCCCGAGCGGGCTTACGCAGTATTTT. Amino acid sequence: CASSPSGLTQYF.

V and J are TRBV7-8 and TRBJ2-1; 8 bases are a match to TRBD2. Trimming took 6 bases from V and 13 from J; bases not matched to a gene: 5. Germline V gene sequence: CDR1 SGHVS, CDR2 FQNEAQ. The CDR3 is 11 residues long. In nucleotides, the CDR3 is TGTGCCAGCAGAGGAAGGACTAGCCAGTTCTTC. It translates to CASRGRTSQFF.

The gene calls are TRBV6-2 or TRBV6-3 and TRBJ2-7, with 7 bases that match TRBD2. The length of the CDR3 is 15 residues. Losses at the gene ends were 6 bases for V and 2 bases for J; bases not matched to a gene: 10. CDR1 and CDR2 from the germline V gene are MNHEY and SVGEGT. The CDR3 spells CASSEASGSTYEQYF. The DNA of the CDR3 is TGTGCCAGCAGCGAAGCTAGCGGATCAACCTACGAGCAGTACTTC.

The rearrangement uses TRBV27 and TRBJ2-7; TRBD1 matches at 8 bases. The germline V gene encodes CDR1 MNHEY and CDR2 SMNVEV (reference sequence). J gave up 3 bases and V 3 bases, and 7 bases lay outside the gene matches. The CDR3 contains 15 residues. DNA of the CDR3: TGTGCCAGCAGTTTGAGACAGGGGCGCATCTACGAGCAGTACTTC. It translates to CASSLRQGRIYEQYF.

This chain uses TRBV28 with TRBJ2-1, with TRBD2 matching 12 bases. With V trimmed by 10 bases and J by 9 bases, 7 bases remained unmatched. CDR3 length: 13 residues. The germline V gene has CDR1 MDHEN and CDR2 SYDVKM. Here the CDR3 reads CATRLAGVSEQFF. CDR3 DNA sequence: TGTGCCACCCGACTAGCGGGAGTTTCTGAGCAGTTCTTC.